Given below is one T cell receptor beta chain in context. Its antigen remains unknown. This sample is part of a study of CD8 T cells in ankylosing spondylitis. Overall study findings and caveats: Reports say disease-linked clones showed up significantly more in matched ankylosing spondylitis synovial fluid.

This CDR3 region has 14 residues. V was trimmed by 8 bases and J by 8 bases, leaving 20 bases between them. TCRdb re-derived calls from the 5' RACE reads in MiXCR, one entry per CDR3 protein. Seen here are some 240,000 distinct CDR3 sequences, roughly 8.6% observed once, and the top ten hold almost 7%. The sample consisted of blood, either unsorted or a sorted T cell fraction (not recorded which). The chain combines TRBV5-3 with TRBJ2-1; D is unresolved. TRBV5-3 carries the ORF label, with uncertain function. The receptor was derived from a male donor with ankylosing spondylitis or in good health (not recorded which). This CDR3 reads CARSPGLACDEQFF. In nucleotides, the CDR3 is TGTGCCAGGAGCCCCGGGCTCGCCTGCGATGAGCAGTTCTTC.